A single sample is the source of the 9 T cell receptor beta chains below, sequenced in a study of cytotoxic CD8 clonotypes in ibrutinib-treated CLL. Sequenced by immunoSEQ multiplex PCR; TCRdb stores in-frame clones only, minus some. The table shows some 300,000 clones, with roughly 80% occurring only once. The sequencing here drew on PBMCs, taken before ibrutinib treatment. Receptors were obtained from a human donor with chronic lymphocytic leukemia.

The chain carries TRBV15 and TRBJ1-2; 8 nucleotides match TRBD1. The germline V gene has CDR1 LNHNV and CDR2 YYDKDF (reference sequence). This CDR3 has 15 residues. V gave up 3 bases and J gave up 0 bases; unmatched junction bases: 3. The CDR3 reads CATSRDRVTNYGYTF. In DNA form, the CDR3 reads TGTGCCACCAGCAGGGACAGGGTTACTAACTATGGCTACACCTTC.

J is TRBJ2-3 and V is TRBV4-3, with D possibly TRBD1 on 6 matching bases. Germline V CDR1 and CDR2: LGHNA, YSLEER. The V end was cut by 4 bases, the J end by 4 bases, with 24 bases between. The CDR3 covers 18 residues. The CDR3 DNA reads as TGCGCCAGCAGCCGAATGGTGGTCCAGGGGCATAGTGCAGATACGCAGTATTTT. It specifies CASSRMVVQGHSADTQYF.

This rearrangement joins TRBV7-9 to TRBJ2-1; 8 nucleotides line up with TRBD2. CDR1 is SEHNR, CDR2 FQNEAQ, per germline (reference sequence). The CDR3 is made up of 15 amino acids. V was clipped by 1 base and J by 9 bases; unmatched bases: 8. This CDR3 reads CASSLEPSGHGEQFF. The DNA for the CDR3 is TGTGCCAGCAGCTTAGAGCCTAGCGGGCATGGTGAGCAGTTCTTC. The full variable domain, its missing parts supplied by reference TRBV7-9 and TRBJ2-1, is DTGVSQNPRHKITKRGQNVTFRCDPISEHNRLYWYRQTLGQGPEFLTYFQNEAQLEKSRLLSDRFSAERPKGSFSTLEIQRTEQGDSAMYLCASSLEPSGHGEQFFGPGTRLTVL.

V is TRBV28 and J is TRBJ1-5, with D possibly TRBD1 on 5 matching bases. V was pared by 3 bases and J by 6 bases, with 12 bases between. Germline values: CDR1 MDHEN, CDR2 SYDVKM. This CDR3 contains 14 residues. CDR3 in DNA: TGTGCCAGCAGTTTTGCAGGGCTAGGTCAGCCCCAGCATTTT. This translates into CASSFAGLGQPQHF.

The chain is built from TRBV28 and TRBJ2-7; D assignment may be TRBD1 or TRBD2 (6 bases each). The germline gives CDR1 MDHEN, CDR2 SYDVKM. V was trimmed by 3 bases and J by 2 bases, leaving 14 bases between them. The CDR3 has 15 amino acids. CDR3 in amino acids: CASSFPGGTTYEQYF. CDR3 nucleotide sequence: TGTGCCAGCAGTTTCCCCGGGGGCACCACCTACGAGCAGTACTTC.

The gene calls are TRBV18 and TRBJ2-7; the match to TRBD2 covers 14 bases. CDR1 and CDR2 from the germline V gene are KGHSH and LQKENI. The trim removed 4 bases at V and 5 bases at J, leaving 4 bases unmatched. The CDR3 covers 15 residues. CDR3 protein: CASSQTSGRDNEQYF. The CDR3 DNA is TGTGCCAGCTCACAGACTAGCGGGAGGGACAACGAGCAGTACTTC.

This clone turned up a few times. The junction does not match germline at one end; this may be a read error. The gene calls are TRBV7-9 and TRBJ2-3; a possible D gene is TRBD2 (6 bases). Germline CDR1 SEHNR, CDR2 FQNEAQ (reference sequence). The CDR3 is made up of 13 amino acids. CDR3 protein: CASSFSLRGGNFF. The CDR3, as DNA: TGTGCCAGCAGCTTTAGTCTGCGTGGGGGGAATTTTTTT.

As DNA, the CDR3 is TGTGCCAGCAATCAGGAAACGGAGACCCAGTACTTC. As protein: CASNQETETQYF. The chain joins TRBV2 to TRBJ2-5; D gene unclear. V was cut by 7 bases and J by 5 bases, with 11 bases left in between. This CDR3 is built from 12 residues. Germline V gene lookup returns CDR1 SNHLY and CDR2 FYNNEI. The complete variable domain, with remaining parts taken from reference TRBV2 and TRBJ2-5, reads EPEVTQTPSHQVTQMGQEVILRCVPISNHLYFYWYRQILGQKVEFLVSFYNNEISEKSEIFDDQFSVERPDGSNFTLKIRSTKLEDSAMYFCASNQETETQYFGPGTRLLVL.

The gene calls are TRBV5-1 and TRBJ2-7, with 8 bases fitting TRBD1. CDR3 length: 14 amino acids. V gave up 4 bases and J gave up 4 bases; unmatched junction bases: 7. Germline CDR1 reads SGHRS; CDR2 reads YFSETQ. As DNA, the CDR3 is TGCGCCAGCAGCCAGGACAGGGAAGGTTACGAGCAGTACTTC. It yields the protein CASSQDREGYEQYF.